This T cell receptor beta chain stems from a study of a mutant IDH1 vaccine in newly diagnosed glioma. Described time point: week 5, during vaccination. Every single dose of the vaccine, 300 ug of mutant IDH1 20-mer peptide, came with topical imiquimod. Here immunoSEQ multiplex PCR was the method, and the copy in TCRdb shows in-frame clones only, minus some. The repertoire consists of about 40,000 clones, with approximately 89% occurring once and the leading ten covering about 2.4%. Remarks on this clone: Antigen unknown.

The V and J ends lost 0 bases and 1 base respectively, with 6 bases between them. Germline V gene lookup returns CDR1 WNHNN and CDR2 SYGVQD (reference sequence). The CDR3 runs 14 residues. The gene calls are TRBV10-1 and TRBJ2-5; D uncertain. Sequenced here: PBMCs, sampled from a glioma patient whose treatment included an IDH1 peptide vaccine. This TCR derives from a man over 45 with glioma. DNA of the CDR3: TGCGCCAGCAGTGAGTCAAACCGCCAAGAGACCCAGTACTTC. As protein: CASSESNRQETQYF.